Given below is one T cell receptor (beta chain) in context. This sample is part of a study of blood T cell repertoires in COVID-19. Study at large: Specimens from acute and convalescent COVID-19 originated in the United States, Italy and Spain.

The repertoire was sequenced with immunoSEQ multiplex PCR; TCRdb's copy has only in-frame clones and lacks some. The sample comprises around 300,000 clones, 75% to 95% of which are singletons, and 1.1% rests with the top ten. V was cut by 0 bases and J by 5 bases, with 16 bases left in between. CDR3 length: 16 residues. Germline V gene lookup returns CDR1 MGHRA and CDR2 YSYEKL. Participants had their cohort set by participant-reported clinical history. Recovery among Cohort 3 donors was established by two negative PCRs, clearance, or symptom resolution. This clonotype was obtained from a woman between 25 and 40 years old who had recovered from COVID-19. The chain has TRBV4-1 and TRBJ1-1; tentatively, D is TRBD1 (5 bases). Sequenced input: PBMCs or T cells enriched from blood (not recorded which). The CDR3 loop is CASSQEKRQGTTEAFF. In DNA form, the CDR3 reads TGCGCCAGCAGCCAAGAAAAACGGCAAGGGACTACTGAAGCTTTCTTT.